These T cell receptor beta chains were read from a single sample in a study of blood T cell repertoires in COVID-19. The assay was immunoSEQ multiplex PCR, and TCRdb's table has in-frame clones only and misses some. The repertoire holds 85,000 to 100,000 clones, with 87% as singletons. The sample taken for sequencing was peripheral blood. The receptors stem from a woman in her sixties with COVID-19, enrolled during active disease. Each CDR3 is given with its conserved first and last residue. Each record gives: J gene, clone size, V gene, D gene, CDR3 protein, CDR3 DNA. D genes are given only for firm matches. A row's size may be missing; if present it is once, few, many or a size class.

TRBJ2-3 NA TRBV5-1 TRBD2 CASSLGGTSGGPGPDTQYF TGCGCCAGCAGCTTGGGAGGGACTAGCGGGGGGCCGGGGCCGGATACGCAGTATTTT
TRBJ1-5 NA TRBV30 NA CAWSVQDNQPQHF TGTGCCTGGAGTGTACAGGACAATCAGCCCCAGCATTTT
TRBJ1-2 once TRBV7-8 NA CASSPRNYGYTF TGTGCCAGCAGCCCCAGGAACTATGGCTACACCTTC
TRBJ2-3 once TRBV4-2 TRBD2 CASTAGAGSTDTQYF TGTGCCAGCACCGCCGGAGCGGGGAGCACAGATACGCAGTATTTT
TRBJ1-2 NA TRBV3-1/TRBV3-2 NA CASSQERVYGYTF TGTGCCAGCAGCCAAGAGAGGGTATATGGCTACACCTTC
TRBJ1-5 NA TRBV6-5 TRBD1 CASSRDRGYQPQHF TGTGCCAGCAGCCGCGACAGGGGTTACCAGCCCCAGCATTTT
TRBJ2-3 NA TRBV4-2 NA CASSQDKVGGPTDTQYF TGTGCCAGCAGCCAAGATAAGGTGGGGGGGCCGACAGATACGCAGTATTTT
TRBJ1-4 NA TRBV15 NA CATSRAVWEKLFF TGTGCCACCAGCAGAGCGGTTTGGGAAAAACTGTTTTTT
TRBJ1-2 NA TRBV4-2 NA CASSQNPGQNYGYTF TGTGCCAGCAGCCAGAATCCCGGACAGAACTATGGCTACACCTTC
TRBJ2-5 NA TRBV7-9 TRBD1 CASSLGDRNYQETQYF TGTGCCAGCAGCTTAGGGGACAGGAACTACCAAGAGACCCAGTACTTC
TRBJ2-1 once TRBV6-2/TRBV6-3 NA CASSRGQNNEQFF TGTGCCAGCAGCAGAGGACAGAACAATGAGCAGTTCTTC
TRBJ1-1 NA TRBV12-3/TRBV12-4 NA CASSRPPGEAFF TGTGCCAGCAGCCGCCCCCCAGGGGAAGCTTTCTTT
TRBJ1-6 NA TRBV5-1 TRBD1 CASSLTGTVSGSSSPLHF TGCGCCAGCAGCTTAACCGGGACAGTTTCGGGTAGTAGTTCACCCCTCCACTTT
TRBJ2-7 NA TRBV6-5 NA CASSYSAGTYEQYF TGTGCCAGCAGTTACTCGGCAGGGACCTACGAGCAGTACTTC
TRBJ1-4 NA TRBV6-6 NA CASSYVGGQASEKLFF TGTGCCAGCAGTTACGTGGGCGGGCAGGCTTCGGAAAAACTGTTTTTT